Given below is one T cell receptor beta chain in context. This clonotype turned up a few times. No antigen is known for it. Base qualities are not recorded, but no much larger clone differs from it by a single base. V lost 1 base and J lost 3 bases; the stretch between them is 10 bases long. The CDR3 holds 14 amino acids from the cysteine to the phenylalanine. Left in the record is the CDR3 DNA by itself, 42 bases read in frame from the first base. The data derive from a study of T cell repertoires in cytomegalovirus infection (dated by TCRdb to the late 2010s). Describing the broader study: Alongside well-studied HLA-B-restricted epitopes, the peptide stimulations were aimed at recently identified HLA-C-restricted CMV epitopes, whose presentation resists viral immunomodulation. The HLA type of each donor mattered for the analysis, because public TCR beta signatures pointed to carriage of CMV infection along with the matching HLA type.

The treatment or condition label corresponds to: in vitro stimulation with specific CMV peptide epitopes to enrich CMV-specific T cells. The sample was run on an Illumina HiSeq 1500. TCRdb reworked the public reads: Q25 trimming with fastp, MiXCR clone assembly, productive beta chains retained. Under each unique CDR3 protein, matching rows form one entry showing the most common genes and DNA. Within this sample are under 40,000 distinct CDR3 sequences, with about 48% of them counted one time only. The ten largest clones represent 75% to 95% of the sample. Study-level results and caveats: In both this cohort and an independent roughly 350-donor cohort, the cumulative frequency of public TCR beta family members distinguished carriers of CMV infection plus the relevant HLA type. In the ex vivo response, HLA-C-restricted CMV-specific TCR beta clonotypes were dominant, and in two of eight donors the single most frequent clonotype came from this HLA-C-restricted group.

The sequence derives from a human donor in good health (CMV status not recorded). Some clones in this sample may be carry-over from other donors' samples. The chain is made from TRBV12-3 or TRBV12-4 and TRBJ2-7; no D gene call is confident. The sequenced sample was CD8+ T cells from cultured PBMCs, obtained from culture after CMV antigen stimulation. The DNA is TGTGCCAGCAGTTTAGGTCGAGGTCTCTACGAGCAGTACTTC. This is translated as CASSLGRGLYEQYF.